These 6 T cell receptor beta chains were all obtained from the same sample, sequenced in a study of blood T cells in healthy people across ages (dated by TCRdb to the mid-2010s). The library was made by 5' RACE. Sequencing took place on an Illumina HiSeq 2500. The second PCR ran for about 7 to 11 cycles and used a J-beta primer mix along with a sample-barcoded 5' primer. TCRdb reprocessed the public reads (quality trimming at Q25 with fastp, clone calling with MiXCR) and kept in-frame beta chains. Entries are consolidated by CDR3 protein sequence, retaining the most common genes and DNA. The table for this sample lists approximately 730,000 distinct CDR3 sequences; roughly 41% of them were counted only once. The ten most abundant clones make up about 20% of the sample. Sequenced input: blood. The receptors here all came from a woman aged 60-75 years in good health.

This clonotype was found many times. The chain uses TRBV19 and TRBJ2-1, with 8 bases identical to TRBD1. Germline CDR1 reads LNHDA; CDR2 reads SQIVND (reference sequence). This CDR3 has 16 amino acids. V lost 5 bases and J lost 5; bases outside the gene matches: 11. CDR3 coding DNA: TGTGCCAGTAGTCCGGACAGGGCTGGGGTCAACAATGAGCAGTTCTTC. It is translated as CASSPDRAGVNNEQFF.

This chain uses TRBV18 with TRBJ2-7; the match to TRBD2 covers 8 bases. This CDR3 has 15 amino acids. The trim removed 3 bases at V and 0 bases at J, leaving 4 bases unmatched. Germline V lookup: CDR1 KGHSH, CDR2 LQKENI. CDR3 DNA sequence: TGTGCCAGCTCACCTTATAGCGGGGTCTCCTACGAGCAGTACTTC. It is translated as CASSPYSGVSYEQYF.

This clonotype was seen a handful of times. The genes are TRBV20-1 and TRBJ2-3, with 9 bases lining up with TRBD2. The ends lost 6 bases at V and 4 bases at J; junction bases unmatched: 5. Germline CDR1 reads DFQATT; CDR2 reads SNEGSKA (reference sequence). There are 13 residues in the CDR3. DNA of the CDR3: TGCAGTGCGGAACTAGCGGGCGCAGATACGCAGTATTTT. Translation: CSAELAGADTQYF.

On this clonotype: At one of its ends the junction is not consistent with the germline gene, which may arise from a read error. The chain uses TRBV25-1 and TRBJ1-6; D possibly corresponds to TRBD1 (5 bases). The CDR3 runs 13 residues. Germline V gives CDR1 MGHDK, CDR2 SYGVNS. The CDR3 reads CTSSDQGNSPLHF. CDR3 nucleotide sequence: TGTACCAGCAGTGATCAGGGCAATTCACCCCTCCACTTT.

As regards this clonotype: A much more abundant neighbour one base away suggests this may be a read error. The J gene is TRBJ2-1, the V gene TRBV29-1; TRBD1 matches 10 bases. The J call may be wrong; the DNA end is better matched by TRBJ2-7. CDR1 and CDR2 (germline): SQVTM, ANQGSEA. This CDR3 contains 15 residues. The CDR3 DNA is TGCAGCGTTGATCCCGGGACAGGGGTCTACAATGAGCAGTACTTC. Protein product: CSVDPGTGVYNEQYF.

This clonotype has just a few counts. J is TRBJ1-6 and V is TRBV27, with no clear D. There are 14 residues in the CDR3. Trimming pared 6 bases from V and 5 bases from J, leaving 11 bases between. Germline CDR1 and CDR2: MNHEY and SMNVEV (reference sequence). The CDR3 DNA follows: TGTGCCAGCAGCCTCCCCCATAATAATTCACCCCTCCACTTT. It encodes CASSLPHNNSPLHF.